The rows below give T cell receptor beta chains drawn from one sample of a study of blood T cell repertoires in COVID-19. TCRdb's copy holds only in-frame clones and misses some; the assay was immunoSEQ multiplex PCR. The sample contains about 160,000 clones, approximately 81% of which appear only once. The sequencing input was peripheral blood. All receptors derive from a man in his forties with acute or convalescent COVID-19. CDR3s leave out the opening cysteine and the closing phenylalanine or tryptophan.

j_call v_call cdr3_aa
TRBJ2-3 TRBV6-5 ASTIAHRDGTQY
TRBJ1-1 TRBV4-3 ASSQDMPLTGGHTEAF
TRBJ1-1 TRBV3-1/TRBV3-2 ASSARDRGRRGTEAF
TRBJ1-4 TRBV28 ASSLGQGGKLF
TRBJ2-7 TRBV18 ASSHDGGYEQY
TRBJ1-2 TRBV27 ASSTPGQRGYT
TRBJ2-5 TRBV7-9 ASSHDRDPETQY
TRBJ2-6 TRBV28 ASRRTETLHSGANVLT
TRBJ1-2 TRBV12-3/TRBV12-4 ASSLQVFYGYT
TRBJ1-1 TRBV5-6 ASSGSYRGGNTEAF
TRBJ1-1 TRBV5-4 ASSGGMNTEAF
TRBJ2-3 TRBV6-5 ASSYSNLGAETQY
TRBJ2-1 TRBV28 ASGTSSYNEQF
TRBJ2-4 TRBV7-8 AVGDSEMYLAKNIQY
TRBJ1-1 TRBV11-2 ASSLGREGTEAF
TRBJ1-1 TRBV19 ASSMGEGTGTEAF
TRBJ2-1 TRBV30 AWSSGHEQF
TRBJ2-7 TRBV3-1/TRBV3-2 ASSQDLPPSGGHYEQY
TRBJ2-1 TRBV19 ASSMVSGGAHEQF
TRBJ1-5 TRBV29-1 SAREGDQPQH
TRBJ2-3 TRBV29-1 SHRGSTDTQY
TRBJ1-1 TRBV2 ASRGTGANTEAF
TRBJ1-2 TRBV9 ASSAPLGRGRQGSYGYT
TRBJ1-2 TRBV7-8 ASSLLFRQGGNYGYT
TRBJ1-2 TRBV28 ASSPPPGQGALDGYT
TRBJ1-4 TRBV11-2 ASSLDPRPQGGEKLF
TRBJ1-2 TRBV5-4 ASSLEHQNYGYT
TRBJ2-6 TRBV5-1 ASSTGTFDSGANVLT
TRBJ2-3 TRBV12-3/TRBV12-4 AAGDSSTDTQY
TRBJ2-1 TRBV18 ASSREQGFYNEQF
TRBJ1-4 TRBV30 AWSVGGTNEKLF
TRBJ1-2 TRBV12-3/TRBV12-4 ASSLAQADGYT
TRBJ1-6 TRBV28 ASSSLTGTYSPLH
TRBJ2-4 TRBV9 ASSGRTSEGAKNIQY
TRBJ2-1 TRBV5-1 ASSWTPDRGRSNEQF
TRBJ1-1 TRBV18 ASFSLAGGNAEAF
TRBJ1-1 TRBV5-4 ASNPRGGEAF
TRBJ1-6 TRBV5-6 ASSSDSWNSPLH